This T cell receptor beta chain appears in the sequencing data of a study of cytomegalovirus exposure and HLA in healthy donors. The V end lost 2 bases, the J end lost 3 bases, and 14 bases lay between the germline ends. The germline V gene encodes CDR1 MNHEY and CDR2 SMNVEV (reference sequence). This CDR3 comprises 15 residues. This PCR relied on a set of 60 Vbeta primers and 13 Jbeta primers. The repertoire was sequenced with immunoSEQ multiplex PCR; TCRdb's copy has only in-frame clones and lacks some. In the table there are about 150,000 clones, around 72% of which are singletons. The sample was PBMCs. This chain connects TRBV27 to TRBJ2-7, with a weak D call TRBD2 (6 bases). The TCR comes from a woman between 40 and 55 years old in good health and CMV-seropositive. The CDR3 DNA reads TGTGCCAGCAGTTTAGGAGGGTTGGGGAACTACGAGCAGTACTTC. Translated: CASSLGGLGNYEQYF.